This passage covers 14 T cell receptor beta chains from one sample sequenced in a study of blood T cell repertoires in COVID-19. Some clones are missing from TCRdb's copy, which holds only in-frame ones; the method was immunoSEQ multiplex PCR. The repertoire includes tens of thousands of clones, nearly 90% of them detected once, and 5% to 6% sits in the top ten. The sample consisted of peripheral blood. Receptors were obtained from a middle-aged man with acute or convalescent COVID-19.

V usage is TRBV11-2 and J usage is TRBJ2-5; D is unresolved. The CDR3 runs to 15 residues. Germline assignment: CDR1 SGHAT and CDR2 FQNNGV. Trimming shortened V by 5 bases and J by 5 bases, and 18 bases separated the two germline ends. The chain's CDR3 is CASSPSPRSEETQYF. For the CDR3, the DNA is TGTGCCAGCAGCCCATCCCCCCGGTCGGAGGAGACCCAGTACTTC.

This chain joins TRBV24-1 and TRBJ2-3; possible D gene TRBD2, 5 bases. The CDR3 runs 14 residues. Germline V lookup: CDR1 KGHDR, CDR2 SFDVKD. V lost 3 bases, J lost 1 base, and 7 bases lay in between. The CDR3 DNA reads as TGTGCCACCAGTGATGCCGGGGGCACAGATACGCAGTATTTT. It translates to CATSDAGGTDTQYF.

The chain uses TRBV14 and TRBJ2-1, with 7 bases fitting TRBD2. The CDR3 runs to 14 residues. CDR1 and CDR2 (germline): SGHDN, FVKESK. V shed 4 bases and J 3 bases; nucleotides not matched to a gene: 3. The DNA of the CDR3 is TGTGCCAGCAGCCGACTAGCAGTCTACAATGAGCAGTTCTTC. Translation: CASSRLAVYNEQFF.

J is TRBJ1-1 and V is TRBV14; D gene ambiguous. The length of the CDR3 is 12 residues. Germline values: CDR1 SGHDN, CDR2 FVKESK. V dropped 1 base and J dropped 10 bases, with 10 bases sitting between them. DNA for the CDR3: TGTGCCAGCAGCCAAGGACATGTAAGAGCTTTCTTT. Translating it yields CASSQGHVRAFF.

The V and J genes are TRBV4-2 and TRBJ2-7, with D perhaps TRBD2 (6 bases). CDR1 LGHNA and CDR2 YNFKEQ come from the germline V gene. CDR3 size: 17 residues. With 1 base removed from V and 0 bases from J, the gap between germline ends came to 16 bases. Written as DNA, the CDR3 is TGTGCCAGCAGCCAAGCCACGGGACTCCAAAACTCCTACGAGCAGTACTTC. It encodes CASSQATGLQNSYEQYF.

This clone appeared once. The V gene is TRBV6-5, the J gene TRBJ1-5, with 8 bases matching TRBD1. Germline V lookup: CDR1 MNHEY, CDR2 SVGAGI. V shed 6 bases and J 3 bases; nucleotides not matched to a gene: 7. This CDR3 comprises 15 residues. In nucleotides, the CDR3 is TGTGCCAGCAGCACCGGGACAGGCCACAATCAGCCCCAGCATTTT. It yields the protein CASSTGTGHNQPQHF.

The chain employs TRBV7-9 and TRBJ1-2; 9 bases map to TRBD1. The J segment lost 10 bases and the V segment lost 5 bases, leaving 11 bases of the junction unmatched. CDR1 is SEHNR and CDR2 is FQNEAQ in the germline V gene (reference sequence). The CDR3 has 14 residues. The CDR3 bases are TGTGCCAGCAGCCCAATAACAGGGGGCACTGTCTACACCTTC. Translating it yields CASSPITGGTVYTF. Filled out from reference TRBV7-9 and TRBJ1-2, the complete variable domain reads DTGVSQNPRHKITKRGQNVTFRCDPISEHNRLYWYRQTLGQGPEFLTYFQNEAQLEKSRLLSDRFSAERPKGSFSTLEIQRTEQGDSAMYLCASSPITGGTVYTFGSGTRLTVV.

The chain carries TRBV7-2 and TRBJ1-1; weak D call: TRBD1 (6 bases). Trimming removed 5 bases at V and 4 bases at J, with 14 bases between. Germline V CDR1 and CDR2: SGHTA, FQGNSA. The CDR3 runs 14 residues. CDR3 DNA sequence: TGTGCCAGCAGCCTCCTGAACAGGGCCACTGAAGCTTTCTTT. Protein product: CASSLLNRATEAFF.

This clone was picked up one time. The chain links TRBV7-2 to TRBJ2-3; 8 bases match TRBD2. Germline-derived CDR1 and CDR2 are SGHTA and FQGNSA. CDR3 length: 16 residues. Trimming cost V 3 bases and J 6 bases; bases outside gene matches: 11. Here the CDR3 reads CASSFPPLAVGDTQYF. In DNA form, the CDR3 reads TGTGCCAGCAGCTTCCCCCCACTAGCGGTAGGGGATACGCAGTATTTT.

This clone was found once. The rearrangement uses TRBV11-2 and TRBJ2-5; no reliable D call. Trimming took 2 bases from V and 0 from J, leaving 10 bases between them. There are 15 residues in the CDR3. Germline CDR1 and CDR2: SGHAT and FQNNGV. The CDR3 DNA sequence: TGTGCCAGCAGCTTATTCGGGTCCAACCAAGAGACCCAGTACTTC. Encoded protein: CASSLFGSNQETQYF.

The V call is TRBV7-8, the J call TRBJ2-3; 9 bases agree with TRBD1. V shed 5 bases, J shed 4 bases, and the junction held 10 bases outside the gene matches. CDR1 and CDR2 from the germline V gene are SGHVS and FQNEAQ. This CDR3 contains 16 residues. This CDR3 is CASSTDRDRASDTQYF. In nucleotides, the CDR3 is TGTGCCAGCAGCACTGACCGGGACAGGGCTTCAGATACGCAGTATTTT.

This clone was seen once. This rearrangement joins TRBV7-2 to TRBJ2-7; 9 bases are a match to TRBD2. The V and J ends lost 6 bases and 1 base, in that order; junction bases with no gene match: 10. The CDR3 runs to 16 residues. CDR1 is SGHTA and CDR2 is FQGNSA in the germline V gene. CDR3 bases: TGTGCCAGCAGAATAAGTGGACTAGCGTTATCCTACGAGCAGTACTTC. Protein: CASRISGLALSYEQYF.

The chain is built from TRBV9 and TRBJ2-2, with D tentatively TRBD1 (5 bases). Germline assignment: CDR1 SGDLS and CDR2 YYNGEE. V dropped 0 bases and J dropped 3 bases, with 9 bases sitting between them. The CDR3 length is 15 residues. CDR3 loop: CASSVVGHHTGELFF. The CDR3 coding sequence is TGTGCCAGCAGCGTAGTAGGACACCACACCGGGGAGCTGTTTTTT.

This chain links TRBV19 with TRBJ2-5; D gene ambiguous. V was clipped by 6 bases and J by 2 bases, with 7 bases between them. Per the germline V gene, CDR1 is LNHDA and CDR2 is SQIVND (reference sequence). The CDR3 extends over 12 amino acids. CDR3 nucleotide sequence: TGTGCCAGTAGAGGAGAGCAAGAGACCCAGTACTTC. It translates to CASRGEQETQYF.